The 18 T cell receptor beta chains in this list originate from one sample, sequenced in a study of human T cells and chemical hapten exposure (dated by TCRdb to about 2021). The time point label corresponds to: pre-sensitization, week 0. The treatment or condition tag for this specimen amounts to: therapeutic diphenylcyclopropenone sensitization with weekly scalp DPC. Receptor libraries were prepared by RACE. TCRdb shows the sequencer as NextSeq 500. Using fastp at Q25 and MiXCR, TCRdb reprocessed the public reads and kept productive beta chains. Each entry merges the rows of one CDR3 protein and shows their most common DNA and genes. The sample records tens of thousands of distinct CDR3 sequences, around 7% of which are singletons. The top ten constitute over 1.5% of the sample. The sample here was whole blood, taken in connection with sensitization to the hapten diphenylcyclopropenone (DPC). The origin of the receptors is a woman aged 25-40 years with alopecia areata. Some clones in this sample may be carry-over from other donors' samples.

This clonotype showed up many times. The V and J genes are TRBV18 and TRBJ2-2; weak D call: TRBD2 (5 bases). Germline lookup yields CDR1 KGHSH and CDR2 LQKENI. This CDR3 is 14 amino acids long. V was pared by 5 bases and J by 4 bases, with 11 bases between. The CDR3 is CASSTIASTGELFF. The CDR3 region has the DNA TGTGCCAGCTCAACAATAGCGAGCACCGGGGAGCTGTTTTTT. The complete variable domain, with remaining parts taken from reference TRBV18 and TRBJ2-2, reads NAGVMQNPRHLVRRRGQEARLRCSPMKGHSHVYWYRQLPEEGLKFMVYLQKENIIDESGMPKERFSAEFPKEGPSILRIQQVVRGDSAAYFCASSTIASTGELFFGEGSRLTVL.

The table lists this clonotype with many counts. The genes are TRBV29-1 and TRBJ2-3; TRBD2 matches at 15 bases. Per germline, CDR1 SQVTM and CDR2 ANQGSEA. With V trimmed by 8 bases and J by 4 bases, 7 bases remained unmatched. CDR3 length equals 15 residues. For the CDR3, the DNA is TGCAGCCTCCTGGGGACTAGCGGGGGGCCAGATACGCAGTATTTT. Translated, it gives CSLLGTSGGPDTQYF.

This clonotype was detected ten times or more. The chain has TRBV5-1 and TRBJ2-3, with 9 bases fitting TRBD2. This CDR3 is 17 amino acids long. Germline trimming cut 6 bases from V and 4 bases from J; bases unmatched to any gene: 15. Germline loops: CDR1 SGHRS, CDR2 YFSETQ. In nucleotides, the CDR3 is TGCGCCAGCATGACGACCCGAGGTCTAGCGGGGTCAGATACGCAGTATTTT. It is translated as CASMTTRGLAGSDTQYF.

This clonotype showed up many times. The chain links TRBV5-1 to TRBJ1-4; D gene uncertain. The CDR3 has 13 residues. Germline CDR1 is SGHRS and CDR2 is YFSETQ. V lost 1 base and J lost 5, with 6 bases in between. The CDR3 sequence is CASSLPPNEKLFF. CDR3 bases: TGCGCCAGCAGCTTGCCTCCGAATGAAAAACTGTTTTTT.

This clonotype was recorded at least ten times. J is TRBJ1-1 and V is TRBV7-9; D is unresolved. CDR3 length: 14 amino acids. V shed 0 bases and J shed 0 bases, with 5 bases lying between them. Per germline, CDR1 SEHNR and CDR2 FQNEAQ (reference sequence). The CDR3 nucleotides are TGTGCCAGCAGCTTAGCGCGCCTGAACACTGAAGCTTTCTTT. It specifies CASSLARLNTEAFF.

In the case of this clonotype: One end of the junction does not line up with germline, which may come from a read error. V and J are TRBV7-9 and TRBJ1-1; D unclear. Germline loops: CDR1 SEHNR, CDR2 FQNEAQ (reference sequence). The CDR3 runs to 14 residues. The CDR3 coding sequence is TGTGCCAGCAGATTAGCTTACATGAACACTGAAGCTTTCTTT. Translated, it gives CASRLAYMNTEAFF.

There are a few counts of this clonotype. The chain joins TRBV5-1 to TRBJ1-6; the match to TRBD1 covers 7 bases. The CDR3 length is 16 residues. CDR1 and CDR2 (germline): SGHRS, YFSETQ. V lost 3 bases and J lost 9; bases outside the gene matches: 12. Here the CDR3 reads CASSWGEGQARSPLHF. In DNA, the CDR3 is TGCGCCAGCAGCTGGGGGGAAGGACAGGCTCGTTCACCCCTCCACTTT.

This clonotype was recorded at least ten times. This rearrangement joins TRBV11-3 to TRBJ2-7; D gene ambiguous. Germline CDR1 SGHNT, CDR2 YENEEA. This CDR3 comprises 14 residues. With 5 bases removed from V and 0 bases from J, the gap between germline ends came to 11 bases. The CDR3 DNA is TGTGCCAGCAGCCCAGAACAGAGCTCCTACGAGCAGTACTTC. This encodes CASSPEQSSYEQYF.

The V gene is TRBV20-1, the J gene TRBJ1-2; D call uncertain. V was shortened by 3 bases and J by 6 bases, with 17 bases between the two germline ends. The CDR3 runs 14 residues. CDR1 and CDR2 (germline): DFQATT, SNEGSKA (reference sequence). CDR3 nucleotide sequence: TGCAGTGCTAGTGATGGGCTAGGGTTGAATGGCTACACCTTC. It yields the protein CSASDGLGLNGYTF.

Details on this clonotype: A read error may be the cause here, since a much bigger clone is one base away. The rearrangement uses TRBV5-4 and TRBJ2-7, with 10 bases lining up with TRBD1. The CDR3 is made up of 15 amino acids. Looked up from germline, CDR1 is SGHNT and CDR2 is YYREEE (reference sequence). The CDR3 protein is CVSSREGQGTYEQYF. As DNA, the CDR3 is TGTGTCAGCAGCAGGGAGGGACAGGGGACCTACGAGCAGTACTTC.

The CDR3 reads CASLKGDLNVLTF. CDR3 DNA: TGCGCCAGTCTCAAAGGAGACCTCAACGTCCTGACTTTC. This chain uses TRBV10-1 with TRBJ2-6; no definite D call. Looked up from germline, CDR1 is WNHNN and CDR2 is SYGVQD (reference sequence). The V and J ends lost 9 bases and 9 bases respectively, with 15 bases between them. This CDR3 has 13 amino acids.

This clonotype was counted at least ten times. The rearrangement links TRBV29-1 to TRBJ2-5; D is ambiguous. Trimming removed 6 bases from V and 3 bases from J, with 14 bases in between. Germline V gives CDR1 SQVTM, CDR2 ANQGSEA. This CDR3 has 13 amino acids. CDR3 coding DNA: TGCAGCGTCCAAGGTCACAGCAAAGAGACCCAGTACTTC. The encoded protein is CSVQGHSKETQYF.

In its sample, this clonotype was seen a few times. The CDR3 coding sequence is TGCAGCGCCATAATTAACACTGAAGCTTTCTTT. Translation gives CSAIINTEAFF. The chain joins TRBV29-1 to TRBJ1-1; no reliable D call. Trimming removed 7 bases at V and 2 bases at J, with 8 bases between. CDR3 size: 11 residues. Germline V gene lookup returns CDR1 SQVTM and CDR2 ANQGSEA.

The table lists this clonotype with many counts. The V gene is TRBV2, the J gene TRBJ2-5, with 7 bases identical to TRBD1. With 5 bases clipped from V and 1 base from J, the junction kept 7 bases outside the gene matches. The CDR3 is 15 residues long. CDR1 is SNHLY and CDR2 is FYNNEI in the germline V gene. The CDR3 DNA is TGTGCCAGCAGTCCTTGGGGACAGATCCAAGAGACCCAGTACTTC. This gives the protein CASSPWGQIQETQYF.

The chain carries TRBV12-3 or TRBV12-4 and TRBJ1-1; D is perhaps TRBD1 (6 bases). The CDR3 has 17 residues. Trimming took 3 bases from V and 10 from J, leaving 27 bases between them. This chain's CDR3 is CASSLSSTDRRRTAAFF. CDR3 bases: TGTGCCAGCAGTTTGTCTTCCACAGACAGGAGAAGGACGGCAGCTTTCTTT.

This clonotype was observed a handful of times. The chain employs TRBV7-8 and TRBJ2-5; D is possibly TRBD1 (6 bases). Trimming removed 1 base from V and 2 bases from J, with 17 bases in between. The CDR3 runs 17 residues. Per germline, CDR1 SGHVS and CDR2 FQNEAQ. The CDR3 loop reads CASSLGPTGSLQETQYF. The CDR3 region has the DNA TGTGCCAGCAGCTTAGGCCCAACAGGGTCTTTGCAAGAGACCCAGTACTTC. The full variable domain, completed using reference TRBV7-8 and TRBJ2-5, is GAGVSQSPRYKVAKRGQDVALRCDPISGHVSLFWYQQALGQGPEFLTYFQNEAQLDKSGLPSDRFFAERPEGSVSTLKIQRTQQEDSAVYLCASSLGPTGSLQETQYFGPGTRLLVL.

This clonotype was counted ten times or more. J is TRBJ2-6 and V is TRBV5-1; D is tentatively TRBD1 or TRBD2 (5 bases each). Germline CDR1 and CDR2: SGHRS and YFSETQ. V was clipped by 7 bases and J by 0 bases, with 5 bases between them. CDR3 size: 13 residues. CDR3 nucleotides: TGCGCCAGCGGGGGCTCTGGGGCCAACGTCCTGACTTTC. It translates to CASGGSGANVLTF.

This clonotype was detected ten times or more. The chain is built from TRBV25-1 and TRBJ2-3; unclear D gene. V gave up 8 bases and J gave up 0 bases, with 9 bases separating them. Germline-derived CDR1 and CDR2 are MGHDK and SYGVNS. This CDR3 has 13 residues. In DNA form, the CDR3 reads TGTGCCAGCGCGACGACTAGCACAGATACGCAGTATTTT. Its translation: CASATTSTDTQYF.